The 10 T cell receptor beta chains reported below all come from one sample, sequenced in a study of OX40 agonist ivuxolimab in advanced cancers. TCRdb's table, derived via immunoSEQ multiplex PCR, lists solely in-frame clones and lacks some. The table shows 50,000 to 65,000 clones, with 84% occurring only once. The sequenced sample was CD4+ or CD8+ T cells sorted from blood, obtained in a trial of the OX40 agonist ivuxolimab. These receptors came from an adult with an advanced solid tumor such as melanoma, head and neck, liver or kidney cancer.

This chain joins TRBV14 and TRBJ2-3; D may be TRBD2 (5 bases). V gave up 4 bases and J gave up 6 bases, with 5 bases separating them. This CDR3 region has 11 residues. Germline V gives CDR1 SGHDN, CDR2 FVKESK. The chain's CDR3 is CASSREDTQYF. The CDR3 nucleotides are TGTGCCAGCAGCCGGGAGGATACGCAGTATTTT.

V gene TRBV19 combines with J gene TRBJ2-7; perhaps TRBD1 as D (6 bases). CDR1 and CDR2 from the germline V gene are LNHDA and SQIVND (reference sequence). The germline V and J ends were trimmed by 3 bases and 3 bases, with 15 bases remaining between them. The CDR3 sequence is 15 residues long. CDR3 nucleotides: TGTGCCAGTAGTATTGGGGGACAAGGGAGCTACGAGCAGTACTTC. Protein: CASSIGGQGSYEQYF.

V and J are TRBV12-5 and TRBJ1-1, with 7 nucleotides matching TRBD1. The CDR3 runs 14 residues. Germline V CDR1 and CDR2: LGHNT, FRNRAP. The V segment lost 0 bases and the J segment 5 bases; nucleotides outside the gene matches: 3. CDR3 residues: CASGLVPGQTEAFF. CDR3 nucleotide sequence: TGTGCTAGTGGTTTGGTACCGGGACAGACTGAAGCTTTCTTT.

This clone was seen only once. The gene calls are TRBV5-1 and TRBJ1-3, with D maybe TRBD1 (6 bases). The CDR3 has 14 amino acids. Germline V gene lookup returns CDR1 SGHRS and CDR2 YFSETQ. V gave up 6 bases and J gave up 1 base, with 11 bases separating them. DNA for the CDR3: TGCGCCAGCAAAGCAGGGGATTCTGGAAACACCATATATTTT. Translation gives CASKAGDSGNTIYF.

This clone came up once. V gene TRBV19 combines with J gene TRBJ1-4, with a tentative D call TRBD1 (6 bases). The germline gives CDR1 LNHDA, CDR2 SQIVND (reference sequence). Between the trimmed V and J ends, which lost 3 bases and 8 bases, there was a span of 10 bases. The CDR3 has 13 residues. The CDR3 DNA reads TGTGCCAGTAGTATGGGACAACAAGAAAAACTGTTTTTT. Translated: CASSMGQQEKLFF.

The chain employs TRBV19 and TRBJ2-5; 12 nucleotides align to TRBD2. Germline V lookup: CDR1 LNHDA, CDR2 SQIVND (reference sequence). The V gene end was trimmed by 4 bases and the J gene end by 5 bases; junction bases not matched to a gene: 2. This CDR3 contains 14 residues. The CDR3 nucleotides read TGTGCCAGTAGTAGACTAGCGGGAGAGGAGACCCAGTACTTC. Translated, it gives CASSRLAGEETQYF.

In its sample, this clone was seen a few times. The genes are TRBV18 and TRBJ2-7; no clear D gene. The CDR3 has 14 amino acids. Trimming pared 1 base from V and 0 bases from J, leaving 7 bases between. CDR1 and CDR2 from the germline V gene are KGHSH and LQKENI. The CDR3 region has the DNA TGTGCCAGCTCACCACTCTGGCCCTCCTACGAGCAGTACTTC. Translating it yields CASSPLWPSYEQYF.

This clone was seen only once. This sequence joins TRBV7-9 and TRBJ1-1; D gene uncertain. The V end lost 6 bases, the J end lost 4 bases, and 18 bases lay between the germline ends. Germline CDR1 is SEHNR and CDR2 is FQNEAQ (reference sequence). CDR3 length equals 15 residues. CDR3 in DNA: TGTGCCAGCAGACAAGATTTGGTGCGGGTCACTGAAGCTTTCTTT. Translation gives CASRQDLVRVTEAFF.

This clone came up a few times. V usage is TRBV7-3 and J usage is TRBJ2-7; 9 bases match TRBD1. V was pared by 5 bases and J by 2 bases, with 4 bases of the junction left unmatched. Germline CDR1 reads SGHTA; CDR2 reads FQGTGA. CDR3 size: 14 residues. CDR3 nucleotides: TGTGCCAGCAGCCCATGGACAGGGGCCTACGAGCAGTACTTC. As protein: CASSPWTGAYEQYF.

This chain joins TRBV6-8 and TRBJ2-5; 10 bases align to TRBD2. CDR1 is MNHGY, CDR2 SAAAGT, per germline. V shed 4 bases and J 7 bases; nucleotides not matched to a gene: 9. This CDR3 is built from 15 residues. The CDR3 here is CASSWGKREGGTQYF. CDR3 nucleotide sequence: TGTGCCAGCAGTTGGGGTAAGCGGGAGGGGGGGACCCAGTACTTC.